A single count supports the clone carrying this T cell receptor (beta chain). This specimen comes from a study of control samples from healthy donors and cancer patients. Here immunoSEQ multiplex PCR was the method, and the copy in TCRdb shows in-frame clones only, minus some. The sample yields about 160,000 clones, 94% seen once. Germline values: CDR1 MNHNS, CDR2 SASEGT. Trimming left V 2 bases short and J 5 bases short, with 15 bases between. This CDR3 has 15 amino acids. This chain joins TRBV6-1 and TRBJ1-1; D is unclear. Sequences were obtained from blood. The TCR was taken from a woman aged 40 to 50 in good health. The DNA for the CDR3 is TGTGCCAGCAGTGAAAGTCGGCCTGGCAGGACTGAAGCTTTCTTT. The encoded protein is CASSESRPGRTEAFF.